Below, one T cell receptor beta chain is given with its context. This clone was seen a few times. The antigen it recognizes is unknown. No much larger clonotype is one base removed from it; base qualities were not supplied. The data belong to a study of control samples from healthy donors and cancer patients (dated by TCRdb to between 2020 and 2021). Library preparation employed the immunoSEQ multiplex PCR assay. TCRdb's version of the immuneACCESS table is confined to in-frame rearrangements and falls short of the full clone set. An unresolved V gene accounts for under half of the shortfall where checked; the remainder is of unknown origin. The sample table contains around 100,000 clones; only one count was recorded for about 88% of them. The leading ten clones occupy under 20% of the sample. From a lookup of the germline V gene (reference sequence), CDR1 and CDR2 are SGHKS and YYEKEE. V and J lose 4 bases and 4 bases, and a span of 15 bases separates them. The CDR3 runs 15 amino acids, cysteine and phenylalanine included. Only the CDR3 DNA stays, 45 bases, in frame from base 1.

The sample was blood. The clonotype originates from a woman between 50 and 59 years old in good health. Rearrangement joined TRBV5-5 to TRBJ1-3; the D gene is not confidently resolved. The CDR3: CASSPTVSEGNTIYF. DNA sequence: TGTGCCAGCAGCCCCACGGTGTCGGAAGGAAACACCATATATTTT.